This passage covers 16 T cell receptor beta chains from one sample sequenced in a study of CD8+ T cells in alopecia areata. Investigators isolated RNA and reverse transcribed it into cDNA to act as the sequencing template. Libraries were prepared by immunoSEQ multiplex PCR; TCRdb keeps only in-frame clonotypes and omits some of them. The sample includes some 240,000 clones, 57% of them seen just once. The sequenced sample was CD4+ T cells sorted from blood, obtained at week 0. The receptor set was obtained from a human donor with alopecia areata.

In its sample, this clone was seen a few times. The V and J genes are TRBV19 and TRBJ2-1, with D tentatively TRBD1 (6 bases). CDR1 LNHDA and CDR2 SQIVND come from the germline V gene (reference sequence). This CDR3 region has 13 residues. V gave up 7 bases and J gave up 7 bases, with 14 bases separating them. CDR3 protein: CASIGRTGNEQFF. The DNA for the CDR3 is TGTGCCAGTATAGGTAGAACAGGGAATGAGCAGTTCTTC.

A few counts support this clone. The CDR3 bases are TGTGCCAGCAGCTTAGCGACAGGGGGAGGTACAGATACGCAGTATTTT. Its translation is CASSLATGGGTDTQYF. This rearrangement joins TRBV7-9 to TRBJ2-3, with TRBD1 identical over 9 bases. The V gene's germline CDR1 is SEHNR and CDR2 FQNEAQ (reference sequence). This CDR3 spans 16 amino acids. J was trimmed by 3 bases and V by 0 bases; bases with no gene match: 4.

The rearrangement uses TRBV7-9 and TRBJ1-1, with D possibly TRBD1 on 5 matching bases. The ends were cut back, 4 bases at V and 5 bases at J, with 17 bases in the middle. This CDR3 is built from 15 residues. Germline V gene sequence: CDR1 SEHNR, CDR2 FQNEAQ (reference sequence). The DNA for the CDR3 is TGTGCCAGCAGCTCCTCGAGACCATCAGGGACTGAAGCTTTCTTT. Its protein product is CASSSSRPSGTEAFF.

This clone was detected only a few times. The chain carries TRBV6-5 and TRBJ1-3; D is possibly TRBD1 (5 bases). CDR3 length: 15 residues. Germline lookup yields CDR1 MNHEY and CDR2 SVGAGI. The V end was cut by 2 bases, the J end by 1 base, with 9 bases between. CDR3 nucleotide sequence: TGTGCCAGCAGTTACAACCAGGGATCTGGAAACACCATATATTTT. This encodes CASSYNQGSGNTIYF.

The CDR3 loop is CASSARGGSREQFF. In nucleotides, the CDR3 is TGTGCCAGCAGTGCCCGCGGGGGGTCAAGAGAGCAGTTCTTC. The chain uses TRBV6-5 and TRBJ2-1, with 8 bases matching TRBD2. The trim removed 5 bases at V and 10 bases at J, leaving 10 bases unmatched. The CDR3 contains 14 residues. Germline CDR1 MNHEY, CDR2 SVGAGI.

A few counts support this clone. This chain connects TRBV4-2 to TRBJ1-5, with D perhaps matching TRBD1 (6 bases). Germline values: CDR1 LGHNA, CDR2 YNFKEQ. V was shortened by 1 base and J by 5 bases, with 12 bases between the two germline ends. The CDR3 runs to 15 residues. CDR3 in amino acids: CASSQVGQIYQPQHF. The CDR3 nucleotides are TGTGCCAGCAGCCAAGTCGGACAGATTTATCAGCCCCAGCATTTT.

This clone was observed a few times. The CDR3 DNA sequence: TGTGCCAGCTCTCGGGACACCGGCTACGAGCAGTACTTC. It specifies CASSRDTGYEQYF. The J gene is TRBJ2-7, the V gene TRBV27, with D possibly TRBD1 on 6 matching bases. This CDR3 region has 13 residues. V lost 8 bases, J lost 3 bases, and 14 bases lay in between. Per germline, CDR1 MNHEY and CDR2 SMNVEV (reference sequence).

As DNA, the CDR3 is TGCAGCGTTGAAGATGCAAGGACTGAAGCTTTCTTT. It encodes CSVEDARTEAFF. The chain uses TRBV29-1 and TRBJ1-1; D unresolved. Trimming stripped 0 bases from V and 5 bases from J, with 7 bases between. Per germline, CDR1 SQVTM and CDR2 ANQGSEA. The CDR3 loop spans 12 amino acids.

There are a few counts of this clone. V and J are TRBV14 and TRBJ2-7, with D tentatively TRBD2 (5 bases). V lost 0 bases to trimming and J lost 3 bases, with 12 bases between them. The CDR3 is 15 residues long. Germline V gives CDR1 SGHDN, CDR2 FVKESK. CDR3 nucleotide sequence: TGTGCCAGCAGCCAAGAATATGTGGAGGACTACGAGCAGTACTTC. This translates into CASSQEYVEDYEQYF.

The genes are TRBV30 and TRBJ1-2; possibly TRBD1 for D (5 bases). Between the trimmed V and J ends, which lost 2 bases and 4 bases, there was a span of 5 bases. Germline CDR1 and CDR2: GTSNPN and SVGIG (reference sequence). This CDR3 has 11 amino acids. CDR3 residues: CAWSRGYGYTF. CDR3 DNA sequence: TGTGCCTGGAGTAGGGGCTATGGCTACACCTTC.

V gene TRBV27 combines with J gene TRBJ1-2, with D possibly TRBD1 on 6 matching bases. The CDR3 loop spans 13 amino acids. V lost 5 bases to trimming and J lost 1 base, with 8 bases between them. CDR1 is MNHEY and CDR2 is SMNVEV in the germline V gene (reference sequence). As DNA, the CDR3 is TGTGCCAGCAGTGCGGACAGTAACTATGGCTACACCTTC. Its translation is CASSADSNYGYTF.

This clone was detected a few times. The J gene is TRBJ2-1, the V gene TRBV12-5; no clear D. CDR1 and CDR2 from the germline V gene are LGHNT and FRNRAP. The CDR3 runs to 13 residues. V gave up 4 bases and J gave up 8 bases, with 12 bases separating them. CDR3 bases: TGTGCTAGTGGTTCGGTAGGCGGAGATGAGCAGTTCTTC. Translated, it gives CASGSVGGDEQFF.

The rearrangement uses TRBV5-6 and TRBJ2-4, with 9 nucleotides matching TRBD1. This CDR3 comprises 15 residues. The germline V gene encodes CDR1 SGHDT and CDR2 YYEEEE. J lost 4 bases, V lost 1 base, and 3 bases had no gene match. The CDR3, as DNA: TGTGCCAGCAGCTTGAGGGGACAGGGAAAAAACATTCAGTACTTC. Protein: CASSLRGQGKNIQYF.

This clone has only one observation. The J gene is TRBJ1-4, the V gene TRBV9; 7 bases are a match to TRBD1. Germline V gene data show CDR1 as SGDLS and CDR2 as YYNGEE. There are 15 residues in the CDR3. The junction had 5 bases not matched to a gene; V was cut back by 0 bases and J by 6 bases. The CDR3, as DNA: TGTGCCAGCAGCGTAGCCGACAGGGAATATGAAAAACTGTTTTTT. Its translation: CASSVADREYEKLFF.

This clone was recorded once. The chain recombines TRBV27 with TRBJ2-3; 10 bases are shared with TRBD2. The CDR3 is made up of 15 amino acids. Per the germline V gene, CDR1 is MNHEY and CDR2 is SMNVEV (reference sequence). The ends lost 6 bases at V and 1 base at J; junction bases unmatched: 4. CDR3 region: CASRKAGGGTDTQYF. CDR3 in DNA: TGTGCCAGCAGAAAAGCGGGAGGGGGCACAGATACGCAGTATTTT.

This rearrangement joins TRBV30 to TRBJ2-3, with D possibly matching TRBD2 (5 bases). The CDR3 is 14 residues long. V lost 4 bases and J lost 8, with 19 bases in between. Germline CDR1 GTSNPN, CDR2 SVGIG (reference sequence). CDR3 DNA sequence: TGTGCCTGGACCCTTCTAGCCCCTCCTGGTACGCAGTATTTT. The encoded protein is CAWTLLAPPGTQYF.